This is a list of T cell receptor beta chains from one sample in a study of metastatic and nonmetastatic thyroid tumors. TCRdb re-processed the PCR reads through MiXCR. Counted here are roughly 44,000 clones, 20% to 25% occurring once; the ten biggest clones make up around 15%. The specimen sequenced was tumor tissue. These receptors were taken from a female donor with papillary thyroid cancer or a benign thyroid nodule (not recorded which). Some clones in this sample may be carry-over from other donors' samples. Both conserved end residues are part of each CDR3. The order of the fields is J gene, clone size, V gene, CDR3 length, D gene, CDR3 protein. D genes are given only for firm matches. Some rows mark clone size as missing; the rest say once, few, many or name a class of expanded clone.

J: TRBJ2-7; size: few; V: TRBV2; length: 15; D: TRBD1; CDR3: CASSFAGQGYYEQYF
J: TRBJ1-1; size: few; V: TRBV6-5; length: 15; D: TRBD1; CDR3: CASIKAGTENTEAFF
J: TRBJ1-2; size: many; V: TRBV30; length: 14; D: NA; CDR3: CAWSVGQGGYGYTF
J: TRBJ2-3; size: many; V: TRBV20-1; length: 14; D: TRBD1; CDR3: CSASKGQGTDTQYF
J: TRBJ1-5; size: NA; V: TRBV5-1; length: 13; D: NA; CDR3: CASSLDSNQPQHF
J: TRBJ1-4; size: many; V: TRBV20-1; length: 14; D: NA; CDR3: CSAGRRGGNEKLFF
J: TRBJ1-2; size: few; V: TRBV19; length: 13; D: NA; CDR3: CASSIWRLDGYTF
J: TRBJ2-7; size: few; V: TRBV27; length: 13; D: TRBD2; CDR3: CASSLGTSGQRYF
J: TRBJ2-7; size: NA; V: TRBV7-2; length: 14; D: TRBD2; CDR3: CASRPGLAGYEQYF
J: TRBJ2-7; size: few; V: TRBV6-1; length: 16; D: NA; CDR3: CASRYSTGTSHPEQYF
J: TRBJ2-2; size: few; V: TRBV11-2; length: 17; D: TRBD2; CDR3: CASSLYGPSGGTGELFF
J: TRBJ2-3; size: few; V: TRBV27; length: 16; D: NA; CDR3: CASTRKGQGYKDTQYF
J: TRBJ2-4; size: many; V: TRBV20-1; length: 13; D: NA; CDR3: CSARAGAKNIQYF
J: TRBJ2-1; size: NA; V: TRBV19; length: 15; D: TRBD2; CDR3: CASSMGGSSYNEQFF
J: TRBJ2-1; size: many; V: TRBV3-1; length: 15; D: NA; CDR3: CASSPSRGAYNEQFF
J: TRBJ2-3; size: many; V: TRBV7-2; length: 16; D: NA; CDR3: CASSFGLITSTDTQYF
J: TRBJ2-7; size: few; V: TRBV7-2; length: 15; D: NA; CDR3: CASTAGGGGSYEQYF
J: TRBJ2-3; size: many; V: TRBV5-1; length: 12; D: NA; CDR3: CASSSGGDTQYF
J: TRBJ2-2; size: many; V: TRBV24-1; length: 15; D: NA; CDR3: CATSDLMGNTGELFF
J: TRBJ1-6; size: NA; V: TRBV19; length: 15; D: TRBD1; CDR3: CASSTGTAHNSPLHF
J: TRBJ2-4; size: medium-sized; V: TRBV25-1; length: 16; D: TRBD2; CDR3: CASSELGSGGKNIQYF
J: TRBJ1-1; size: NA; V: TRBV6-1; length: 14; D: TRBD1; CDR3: CASRSGTGSTEAFF
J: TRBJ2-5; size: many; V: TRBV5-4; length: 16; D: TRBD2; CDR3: CASSSASSGSGETQYF
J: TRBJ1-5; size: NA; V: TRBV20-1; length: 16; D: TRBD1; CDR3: CSAKNLQGAPNQPQHF
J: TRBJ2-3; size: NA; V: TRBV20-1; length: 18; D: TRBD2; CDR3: CSAEDGLAGTSGLDTQYF
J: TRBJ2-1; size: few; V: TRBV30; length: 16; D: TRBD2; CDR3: CAWKESGSLSYNEQFF
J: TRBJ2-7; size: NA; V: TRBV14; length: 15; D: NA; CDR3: CASIHGTTSSYEQYF
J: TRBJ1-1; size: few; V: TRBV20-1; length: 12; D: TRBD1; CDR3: CSAQRGHNEAFF